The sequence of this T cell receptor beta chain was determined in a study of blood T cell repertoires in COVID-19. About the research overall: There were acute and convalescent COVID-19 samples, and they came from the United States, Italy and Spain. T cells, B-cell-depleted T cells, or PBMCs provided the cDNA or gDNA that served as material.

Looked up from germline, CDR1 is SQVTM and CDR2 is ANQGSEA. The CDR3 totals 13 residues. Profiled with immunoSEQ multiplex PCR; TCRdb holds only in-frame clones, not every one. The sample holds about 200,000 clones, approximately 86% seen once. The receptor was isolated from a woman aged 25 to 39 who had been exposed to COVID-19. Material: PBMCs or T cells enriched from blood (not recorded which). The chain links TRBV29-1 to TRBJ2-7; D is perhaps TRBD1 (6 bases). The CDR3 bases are TGCGGGGAGAACAGGGCGGGTCGCTACGAGCAGTACTTC. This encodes CGENRAGRYEQYF.